One and the same sample provided the 27 T cell receptor beta chains below, sequenced in a study of cytomegalovirus exposure and HLA in healthy donors. Primers for the PCR totalled 60 Vbeta and 13 Jbeta. Clones were sequenced by immunoSEQ multiplex PCR, and TCRdb holds only the in-frame ones, with some missing. The table shows 200,000 or so clones, with 80% to 85% occurring only once. Sequencing was carried out using PBMCs. The receptors shown here come from a boy aged 5 to 17 in good health and CMV-seronegative.

This clone occurred once. This sequence joins TRBV7-8 and TRBJ2-7; TRBD1 might be the D (7 bases). There are 15 residues in the CDR3. CDR1 is SGHVS, CDR2 FQNEAQ, per germline. The germline V and J ends were trimmed by 5 bases and 2 bases, with 16 bases remaining between them. CDR3 coding DNA: TGTGCCAGCAGCAAGCGTCAGGGGGGACCCTACGAGCAGTACTTC. Protein product: CASSKRQGGPYEQYF.

V is TRBV5-5 and J is TRBJ2-7, with D unclear. Germline V gives CDR1 SGHKS, CDR2 YYEKEE (reference sequence). There are 12 residues in the CDR3. V lost 0 bases and J 6 bases, leaving 7 bases between the germline ends. The DNA of the CDR3 is TGTGCCAGCAGCTTGGCCACAAGCGAGCAGTACTTC. Its translation: CASSLATSEQYF.

The gene calls are TRBV6-1 and TRBJ2-1; D is unclear. The V gene lost 8 bases and the J gene lost 1 base, with 12 bases spanning the gap. The V gene's germline CDR1 is MNHNS and CDR2 SASEGT. The CDR3 runs to 14 residues. CDR3 protein: CASHLPGSYNEQFF. The DNA of the CDR3 is TGTGCCAGCCACCTCCCCGGTTCCTACAATGAGCAGTTCTTC.

The rearrangement joins TRBV10-2 to TRBJ2-2, with 9 positions matching TRBD2. The germline V gene encodes CDR1 WSHSY and CDR2 SAAADI. This CDR3 has 15 amino acids. With V trimmed by 6 bases and J by 3 bases, 5 bases remained unmatched. CDR3 nucleotides: TGCGCCAGCAGCCCCGGGACTAGCTACACCGGGGAGCTGTTTTTT. It translates to CASSPGTSYTGELFF.

The V and J genes are TRBV7-2 and TRBJ2-5, with D possibly TRBD2 on 5 matching bases. The CDR3 has 14 amino acids. Germline V gene data show CDR1 as SGHTA and CDR2 as FQGNSA. With 5 bases removed from V and 5 bases from J, the gap between germline ends came to 15 bases. CDR3 nucleotides: TGTGCCAGCAGCATCACTAGGTTTCGCGAGACCCAGTACTTC. Translating it yields CASSITRFRETQYF.

A few counts support this clone. The chain uses TRBV30 and TRBJ2-7, with TRBD2 as a possible D gene (5 bases). V was clipped by 2 bases and J by 2 bases, with 7 bases between them. Germline assignment: CDR1 GTSNPN and CDR2 SVGIG (reference sequence). The CDR3 has 12 residues. The CDR3 coding sequence is TGTGCCTGGAGTATCGGGGCCTACGAGCAGTACTTC. Amino acids: CAWSIGAYEQYF.

Concerning this clone itself: Germline is not matched at one junction end, which may reflect a read error. The gene calls are TRBV30 and TRBJ1-1; D not resolved. Germline V lookup: CDR1 GTSNPN, CDR2 SVGIG (reference sequence). CDR3 size: 12 residues. CDR3 in amino acids: CAWSGGNAEAFF. CDR3 bases: TGTGCCTGGAGTGGCGGGAACGCTGAAGCTTTCTTT.

This clone has a count of ten or more. This chain uses TRBV6-6 with TRBJ1-1; TRBD1 might be the D (5 bases). The V gene's germline CDR1 is MNHNY and CDR2 SVGAGI (reference sequence). V was clipped by 11 bases and J by 3 bases, with 10 bases between them. The CDR3 has 11 amino acids. The CDR3 sequence: CALGGDTEAFF. CDR3 bases: TGTGCCCTTGGGGGGGACACTGAAGCTTTCTTT.

This clone has just a few counts. The chain links TRBV5-1 to TRBJ1-6, with 7 bases lining up with TRBD1. The V segment lost 0 bases and the J segment 10 bases; nucleotides outside the gene matches: 7. Germline values: CDR1 SGHRS, CDR2 YFSETQ. The CDR3 runs 15 residues. The CDR3 sequence is CASSLVTGVLSPLHF. CDR3 sequence (DNA): TGCGCCAGCAGCTTGGTTACAGGGGTTTTGTCACCCCTCCACTTT.

V gene TRBV7-9 combines with J gene TRBJ2-2; D call uncertain. CDR1 is SEHNR, CDR2 FQNEAQ, per germline (reference sequence). Trimming took off 5 bases at V and 1 base at J, with 8 bases between the two ends. This CDR3 has 14 amino acids. The CDR3 here is CASSISGNTGELFF. DNA of the CDR3: TGTGCCAGCAGCATCTCAGGGAACACCGGGGAGCTGTTTTTT.

The V gene is TRBV27, the J gene TRBJ2-7; D remains ambiguous. Germline lookup yields CDR1 MNHEY and CDR2 SMNVEV (reference sequence). The CDR3 covers 14 residues. The germline V and J ends were trimmed by 2 bases and 1 base, with 9 bases remaining between them. CDR3 sequence reads: CASSLKEYSYEQYF. The CDR3 nucleotides are TGTGCCAGCAGTTTAAAGGAGTATTCCTACGAGCAGTACTTC.

The V call is TRBV11-2, the J call TRBJ2-3; 11 positions match TRBD1. CDR1 and CDR2 from the germline V gene are SGHAT and FQNNGV. This CDR3 spans 16 amino acids. V gave up 0 bases and J gave up 4 bases; unmatched junction bases: 3. CDR3 loop: CASSLDGGQGADTQYF. Here the CDR3 DNA reads TGTGCCAGCAGCTTAGATGGGGGACAGGGGGCAGATACGCAGTATTTT.

The rearrangement links TRBV11-2 to TRBJ2-3, with D possibly being TRBD1 (5 bases). Germline V gene sequence: CDR1 SGHAT, CDR2 FQNNGV. CDR3 length: 13 amino acids. Trimming took off 3 bases at V and 5 bases at J, with 9 bases between the two ends. The CDR3 nucleotides are TGTGCCAGCAGCTTTCTCAGGGTAGATACGCAGTATTTT. Its translation: CASSFLRVDTQYF.

This clone showed up just a few times. V gene TRBV5-1 combines with J gene TRBJ1-4; TRBD1 might be the D (6 bases). CDR3 size: 13 residues. The V end was cut by 6 bases, the J end by 4 bases, with 10 bases between. Germline lookup yields CDR1 SGHRS and CDR2 YFSETQ. The DNA for the CDR3 is TGCGCCAGCAAGCGGACAGTTAATGAAAAACTGTTTTTT. It translates to CASKRTVNEKLFF.

In this sample, this clone turned up once. This chain uses TRBV19 with TRBJ1-4; D might be TRBD1 (6 bases). CDR3 length: 14 residues. Germline V gives CDR1 LNHDA, CDR2 SQIVND (reference sequence). Trimming left V 5 bases short and J 6 bases short, with 13 bases between. The CDR3 protein is CASSPTGQYEKLFF. In DNA, the CDR3 is TGTGCCAGTAGTCCGACAGGCCAATATGAAAAACTGTTTTTT. Filled out from reference TRBV19 and TRBJ1-4, the complete variable domain reads DGGITQSPKYLFRKEGQNVTLSCEQNLNHDAMYWYRQDPGQGLRLIYYSQIVNDFQKGDIAEGYSVSREKKESFPLTVTSAQKNPTAFYLCASSPTGQYEKLFFGSGTQLSVL.

This clone has just one count. The chain is built from TRBV6-4 and TRBJ2-1, with 13 bases identical to TRBD2. The junction had 14 bases not matched to a gene; V was cut back by 4 bases and J by 14 bases. This CDR3 comprises 16 residues. The germline V gene encodes CDR1 MRHNA and CDR2 SNTAGT. This CDR3 is CASSVNPLGGLAGKFF. CDR3 DNA: TGTGCCAGCAGTGTCAACCCGCTGGGGGGACTAGCGGGGAAGTTCTTC.

The chain has TRBV5-6 and TRBJ1-6, with D possibly TRBD1 on 5 matching bases. The CDR3 length is 14 residues. Germline CDR1 reads SGHDT; CDR2 reads YYEEEE. Trimming left V 5 bases short and J 7 bases short, with 13 bases between. CDR3 sequence reads: CASSVLRGNSPLHF. The CDR3 DNA follows: TGTGCCAGCAGTGTCTTAAGGGGCAATTCACCCCTCCACTTT. Based on the CDR3 plus reference TRBV5-6 and TRBJ1-6, the full variable domain is DAGVTQSPTHLIKTRGQQVTLRCSPKSGHDTVSWYQQALGQGPQFIFQYYEEEERQRGNFPDRFSGHQFPNYSSELNVNALLLGDSALYLCASSVLRGNSPLHFGNGTRLTVT.

This clone was recorded a few times. The V call is TRBV7-9, the J call TRBJ1-2; a weak D match, TRBD1 (6 bases). Between the trimmed V and J ends, which lost 0 bases and 2 bases, there was a span of 16 bases. Germline loops: CDR1 SEHNR, CDR2 FQNEAQ (reference sequence). The length of the CDR3 is 17 residues. CDR3 amino acids: CASSLALQHGQNYGYTF. DNA of the CDR3: TGTGCCAGCAGCTTAGCCCTGCAACACGGACAGAACTATGGCTACACCTTC.

The chain has TRBV27 and TRBJ1-4; 7 positions agree with TRBD1. The CDR3 is 13 amino acids. V lost 2 bases and J lost 11; bases outside the gene matches: 5. The germline gives CDR1 MNHEY, CDR2 SMNVEV (reference sequence). As DNA, the CDR3 is TGTGCCAGCAGTTTAGTGACAGGGCGGAAACTGTTTTTT. Protein: CASSLVTGRKLFF. The full variable domain, with the rest looked up from reference TRBV27 and TRBJ1-4, is EAQVTQNPRYLITVTGKKLTVTCSQNMNHEYMSWYRQDPGLGLRQIYYSMNVEVTDKGDVPEGYKVSRKEKRNFPLILESPSPNQTSLYFCASSLVTGRKLFFGSGTQLSVL.

The rearrangement links TRBV2 to TRBJ2-1, with 11 bases matching TRBD2. Germline trimming cut 6 bases from V and 8 bases from J; bases unmatched to any gene: 6. The CDR3 is made up of 14 amino acids. Germline CDR1 and CDR2: SNHLY and FYNNEI. The CDR3 coding sequence is TGTGCCAGCAGGGTAGCGGGAGGGCTCGATGAGCAGTTCTTC. As protein: CASRVAGGLDEQFF.

This clone was picked up a small number of times. The chain couples TRBV2 to TRBJ1-1, with 8 nucleotides matching TRBD1. Germline lookup yields CDR1 SNHLY and CDR2 FYNNEI. V shed 6 bases, J shed 3 bases, and the junction held 6 bases outside the gene matches. There are 14 residues in the CDR3. The CDR3 DNA reads TGTGCCAGCAGACAACAGGGGGTTCACACTGAAGCTTTCTTT. Amino acids: CASRQQGVHTEAFF.

The chain has TRBV30 and TRBJ1-5, with unresolved D. The germline gives CDR1 GTSNPN, CDR2 SVGIG (reference sequence). Trimming took 1 base from V and 3 from J, leaving 7 bases between them. This CDR3 spans 13 amino acids. CDR3 nucleotides: TGTGCCTGGAGTGCCCGGGACAATCAGCCCCAGCATTTT. Protein sequence: CAWSARDNQPQHF.

The chain couples TRBV29-1 to TRBJ2-1; 9 bases are shared with TRBD2. The germline CDR1 and CDR2 sequences are SQVTM and ANQGSEA. CDR3 length equals 14 residues. Trimming took 6 bases from V and 4 from J; bases not matched to a gene: 7. The DNA for the CDR3 is TGCAGCGTCAAGGGGCTAGCGGGGTACAATGAGCAGTTCTTC. This sequence encodes CSVKGLAGYNEQFF.

The chain links TRBV12-2 to TRBJ2-7; the tabulated D call, TRBD1, remains unverified against the DNA. TRBV12-2 is described as a pseudogene. The CDR3 is made up of 16 amino acids. DNA for the CDR3: TGTGCAAGTCGCTTGGCGACAGGGTTTGAGGGGTACGAGCAGTACTTC. This codes for CASRLATGFEGYEQYF.

V usage is TRBV27 and J usage is TRBJ2-7; D possibly corresponds to TRBD1 (5 bases). V shed 2 bases and J shed 4 bases, with 15 bases lying between them. Germline CDR1 and CDR2: MNHEY and SMNVEV (reference sequence). This CDR3 spans 15 amino acids. The CDR3 reads CASSLRQGSLYEQYF. The CDR3 DNA follows: TGTGCCAGCAGTTTACGTCAGGGAAGTTTGTACGAGCAGTACTTC.

The chain employs TRBV5-1 and TRBJ2-2; D perhaps matches TRBD1 (7 bases). Trimming shortened V by 6 bases and J by 4 bases, and 19 bases separated the two germline ends. CDR1 is SGHRS, CDR2 YFSETQ, per germline. This CDR3 spans 16 amino acids. The CDR3 region is CASTKARQGGTGELFF. DNA for the CDR3: TGCGCCAGCACCAAGGCCCGGCAGGGGGGCACCGGGGAGCTGTTTTTT. The full variable domain, with the rest looked up from reference TRBV5-1 and TRBJ2-2, is KAGVTQTPRYLIKTRGQQVTLSCSPISGHRSVSWYQQTPGQGLQFLFEYFSETQRNKGNFPGRFSGRQFSNSRSEMNVSTLELGDSALYLCASTKARQGGTGELFFGEGSRLTVL.

The chain recombines TRBV7-3 with TRBJ2-7, with TRBD2 identical over 11 bases. The CDR3 runs 15 residues. Germline V lookup: CDR1 SGHTA, CDR2 FQGTGA. The trim removed 5 bases at V and 5 bases at J, leaving 8 bases unmatched. The CDR3 region is CASSLTTSGTHEQYF. In nucleotides, the CDR3 is TGTGCCAGCAGCCTCACGACTAGCGGGACGCACGAGCAGTACTTC.